The 10 T cell receptor beta chains below come from one sample, sequenced in a study of blood T cell repertoires in COVID-19. TCRdb keeps only in-frame clones here, not all; method: immunoSEQ multiplex PCR. The sample includes 80,000 to 95,000 clones, 77% of them seen just once. Input material: peripheral blood. The source is a woman older than 75 with acute or convalescent COVID-19.

The V gene is TRBV11-3, the J gene TRBJ2-1; 7 nucleotides match TRBD2. With 3 bases clipped from V and 0 bases from J, the junction kept 2 bases outside the gene matches. The CDR3 covers 15 residues. Germline V gene data show CDR1 as SGHNT and CDR2 as YENEEA. CDR3 sequence reads: CASSFSGTSYNEQFF. The CDR3 nucleotides read TGTGCCAGCAGCTTCAGCGGGACCTCCTACAATGAGCAGTTCTTC.

J is TRBJ1-2 and V is TRBV7-2, with 8 bases aligning to TRBD1. The junction had 5 bases not matched to a gene; V was cut back by 3 bases and J by 8 bases. Germline CDR1 and CDR2: SGHTA and FQGNSA. CDR3 length: 13 residues. The CDR3 reads CASSFPGTGGYTF. Written as DNA, the CDR3 is TGTGCCAGCAGCTTTCCCGGGACAGGAGGCTACACCTTC.

V usage is TRBV19 and J usage is TRBJ2-5, with D tentatively TRBD1 (5 bases). Trimming took 8 bases from V and 2 from J, leaving 15 bases between them. This CDR3 spans 14 amino acids. Germline-derived CDR1 and CDR2 are LNHDA and SQIVND (reference sequence). The CDR3 DNA reads as TGTGCCAGTTCCCGACAGATCTCACAAGAGACCCAGTACTTC. Encoded protein: CASSRQISQETQYF.

V is TRBV14 and J is TRBJ2-6; D might be TRBD2 (6 bases). This CDR3 is built from 18 residues. With 5 bases removed from V and 2 bases from J, the gap between germline ends came to 19 bases. Per the germline V gene, CDR1 is SGHDN and CDR2 is FVKESK. The CDR3 region is CASSSLRRGMPGANVLTF. The CDR3 nucleotides read TGTGCCAGCAGCTCGTTGAGGCGGGGTATGCCTGGGGCCAACGTCCTGACTTTC.

This clone was observed once. This rearrangement joins TRBV5-1 to TRBJ1-1; D unclear. CDR3 length: 14 residues. Between the trimmed V and J ends, which lost 4 bases and 0 bases, there was a span of 10 bases. Germline V gene lookup returns CDR1 SGHRS and CDR2 YFSETQ. CDR3 residues: CASSPWGVNTEAFF. CDR3 nucleotide sequence: TGCGCCAGCAGCCCCTGGGGAGTGAACACTGAAGCTTTCTTT.

In this sample, this clone turned up once. The rearrangement uses TRBV9 and TRBJ2-1; a weak D match, TRBD2 (5 bases). Germline V lookup: CDR1 SGDLS, CDR2 YYNGEE. The CDR3 covers 16 residues. Trimming took 0 bases from V and 8 from J, leaving 18 bases between them. The chain's CDR3 is CASSVDPNLREDEQFF. In DNA form, the CDR3 reads TGTGCCAGCAGCGTAGATCCCAACCTGAGGGAAGATGAGCAGTTCTTC.

V usage is TRBV7-2 and J usage is TRBJ2-1, with D possibly matching TRBD1 (5 bases). Germline V gene data show CDR1 as SGHTA and CDR2 as FQGNSA. The V and J ends lost 1 base and 7 bases respectively, with 14 bases between them. This CDR3 is 15 amino acids long. CDR3 region: CASSLGRPGQNEQFF. The CDR3 DNA reads as TGTGCCAGCAGCTTAGGACGGCCTGGACAAAATGAGCAGTTCTTC. Drawing the rest from reference TRBV7-2 and TRBJ2-1, the complete variable domain is GAGVSQSPSNKVTEKGKDVELRCDPISGHTALYWYRQSLGQGLEFLIYFQGNSAPDKSGLPSDRFSAERTGGSVSTLTIQRTQQEDSAVYLCASSLGRPGQNEQFFGPGTRLTVL.

This chain links TRBV4-1 with TRBJ1-3; no reliable D call. The V gene lost 1 base and the J gene lost 0 bases, with 10 bases spanning the gap. CDR3 length equals 16 residues. Germline-derived CDR1 and CDR2 are MGHRA and YSYEKL. CDR3 residues: CASSQGAVISGNTIYF. The CDR3 DNA is TGCGCCAGCAGCCAAGGGGCTGTAATCTCTGGAAACACCATATATTTT.

This rearrangement joins TRBV9 to TRBJ2-5; weak D call: TRBD1 (5 bases). This CDR3 contains 14 residues. The V gene's germline CDR1 is SGDLS and CDR2 YYNGEE. Trimming stripped 3 bases from V and 5 bases from J, with 14 bases between. CDR3: CASSARAQWETQYF. For the CDR3, the DNA is TGTGCCAGCAGCGCCAGGGCCCAGTGGGAGACCCAGTACTTC.

This clone was detected only a few times. The junction does not match germline at one end; this may be a read error. The chain recombines TRBV10-3 with TRBJ2-1; TRBD1 aligns across 10 bases. Germline V gene sequence: CDR1 ENHRY, CDR2 SYGVKD. The length of the CDR3 is 15 residues. The CDR3 here is CAISASDRGSNEQFF. In DNA, the CDR3 is TGTGCCATAAGTGCATCGGACAGGGGGAGCAATGAGCAGTTCTTC.